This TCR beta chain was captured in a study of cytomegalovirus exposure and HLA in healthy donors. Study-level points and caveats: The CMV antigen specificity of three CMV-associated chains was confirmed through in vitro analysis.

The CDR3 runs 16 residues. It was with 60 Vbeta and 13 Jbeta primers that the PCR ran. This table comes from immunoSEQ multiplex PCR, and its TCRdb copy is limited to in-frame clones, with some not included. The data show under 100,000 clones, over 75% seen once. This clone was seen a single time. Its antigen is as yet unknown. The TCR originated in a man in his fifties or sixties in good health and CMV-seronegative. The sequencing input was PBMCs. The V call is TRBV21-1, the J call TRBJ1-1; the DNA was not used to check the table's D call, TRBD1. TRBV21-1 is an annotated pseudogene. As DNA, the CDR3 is TGTGCCAGCAGCACCCCTCTCAGGGATCCAAAGGACGAAGCTTTCTTT. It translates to CASSTPLRDPKDEAFF.